This T cell receptor beta chain was captured in a study of identical twins. This clonotype was observed a few times. TCRdb reprocessed the 5' RACE reads with MiXCR, giving one entry per CDR3 protein. The sample has more than 650,000 distinct CDR3 sequences, over 5% seen once. Trimming took off 7 bases at V and 1 base at J, with 16 bases between the two ends. From germline, CDR1 is SGHRS and CDR2 YFSETQ. This CDR3 is built from 15 residues. No donor was unhealthy or non-Caucasian. The receptor comes from a man aged 18 to 30 in good health. This chain uses TRBV5-1 with TRBJ2-3; D is possibly TRBD2 (6 bases). Sample: naive T cells sorted from blood. The CDR3 sequence is CASGPGDRGTDTQYF. The CDR3 DNA sequence: TGCGCCAGCGGTCCGGGGGACCGTGGCACAGATACGCAGTATTTT.